Listed below are T cell receptor beta chains from one sample, sequenced in a study of blood T cell repertoires in COVID-19. Measured with immunoSEQ multiplex PCR; TCRdb has only the in-frame clones, and not every one. The sample has approximately 190,000 clones, around 80% seen once. The sample comprised peripheral blood. The origin of the receptors is a man between 60 and 75 years old with acute or convalescent COVID-19. CDR3s include the opening cysteine and the closing phenylalanine or tryptophan. A D gene is named only where the DNA matches it firmly. Clone size is given for some rows only: seen once, a few or many times, or a class if the clone is expanded.

TGTGCCAGCAGCCCCTCCTCGGGACATACCTACGAGCAGTACTTC	CASSPSSGHTYEQYF	.	15	TRBJ2-7	TRBV7-2	.
TGTGCCACCAGTGATTCCCTCTTAGCGGATGGCACAGATACGCAGTATTTT	CATSDSLLADGTDTQYF	.	17	TRBJ2-3	TRBV24-1	.
TGTGCCACCAGTACCCCAGGGGTAAGCGTGCAGTACTTC	CATSTPGVSVQYF	.	13	TRBJ2-7	TRBV24-1	.
TGCGCCAAAAAGGACAGTAGCTCTGGAAACACCATATATTTT	CAKKDSSSGNTIYF	.	14	TRBJ1-3	TRBV5-1	.
TGTGCCAGCAGTGAAACCGGGGGACTAGCGGGAGGGGAGGTGGGTACGCAGTATTTT	CASSETGGLAGGEVGTQYF	.	19	TRBJ2-3	TRBV6-1	TRBD2
TGTGCCAGATTTGCCCTTTGCCGGGACACAAGCTACGAGCAGTACTTC	CARFALCRDTSYEQYF	.	16	TRBJ2-7	TRBV19	.
TGTGCCAGCAGCAAACAGGGCCGGGGCACTGAAGCTTTCTTT	CASSKQGRGTEAFF	.	14	TRBJ1-1	TRBV6-5	.
TGTGCCACCAGTGATGCTAGGTCTGGGGCCAACGTCCTGACTTTC	CATSDARSGANVLTF	few	15	TRBJ2-6	TRBV24-1	.
TGTGCCAGCAGCCACCGACAGGGGGATGAAGCTTTCTTT	CASSHRQGDEAFF	.	13	TRBJ1-1	TRBV3-1/TRBV3-2	TRBD1
TGCAGCGTTTTGCAAGACCACCAGACTATCAAGAAGTTCTTC	CSVLQDHQTIKKFF	once	14	TRBJ2-1	TRBV29-1	.
TGTGCCAGCAGCAACCGAGTTTTC	CASSNRVF	.	8	TRBJ2-7	TRBV21-1	.
TGTGCCAGCAGCCAAGTAGATCTCCGGAACACTGAAGCTTTCTTT	CASSQVDLRNTEAFF	.	15	TRBJ1-1	TRBV4-2	.
TGTGCCAGCAGCCCATTAACCGGGACTAGCGGGACCAATACGCAGTATTTT	CASSPLTGTSGTNTQYF	.	17	TRBJ2-3	TRBV14	TRBD2
TGCGCCAGCAGCTTCCTGGGACAGGGGGCCGATACGCAGTATTTT	CASSFLGQGADTQYF	once	15	TRBJ2-3	TRBV4-1	TRBD1
TGTGCCAGCAGCTCCGTTTCCTCCCTCGAGCAGTACTTC	CASSSVSSLEQYF	.	13	TRBJ2-7	TRBV11-1	.
TGTGCCAGCAGACAGGTTGAAGAAAAACTGTTTTTT	CASRQVEEKLFF	.	12	TRBJ1-4	TRBV6-5	.
TGTGCCAGCAGCTTGGGCGCTGGGGACAGAAAAAATGAAAAACTGTTTTTT	CASSLGAGDRKNEKLFF	.	17	TRBJ1-4	TRBV5-5	TRBD1
TGTGCCAGCAGTGATTCGGGGCAGGGGGCAGGCTACACCTTC	CASSDSGQGAGYTF	.	14	TRBJ1-2	TRBV2	TRBD1
TGTGCCAGCAGTTACTCGCTGGCCACTGAAGCTTTCTTT	CASSYSLATEAFF	.	13	TRBJ1-1	TRBV6-5	.
TGTGCCAGCAAGCAGGAACCCTATGGCTACACCTTC	CASKQEPYGYTF	.	12	TRBJ1-2	TRBV6-5	.